A selection of T cell receptor beta chains follows, all from one sample in a study of T cells after yellow fever vaccination. TCRdb re-analysed the 5' RACE reads in MiXCR, keeping a single row per CDR3 protein. The sample records 150,000 or so distinct CDR3 sequences, over 7% being singletons. This sample comprised CD8+ T cells sorted from PBMCs, obtained 45 days after the yellow fever booster vaccination. The receptors come from a man aged 18 to 30 who received the YFV17D yellow fever vaccine. Both conserved end residues are part of each CDR3. A D gene is named only where the DNA matches it firmly. Size values are once, few and many counts, or a class for expanded clones, and some rows have none.

TRBJ1-2	TRBV11-2	-	few	TGTGCCAGCAGCCCTGGGATGGGCTATGGCTACACCTTC	CASSPGMGYGYTF
TRBJ1-1	TRBV7-9	-	-	TGTGCCAGCAGCCTTCGGGGCAGGGACACTGAAGCTTTCTTT	CASSLRGRDTEAFF
TRBJ1-2	TRBV12-3/TRBV12-4	-	-	TGTGCCAGCAGTTCCCCTCAGGGTAATGGTGGCTACACCTTC	CASSSPQGNGGYTF
TRBJ2-1	TRBV7-3	-	many	TGTGCCAGCAGCTTACAGGGATTGTACAATGAGCAGTTCTTC	CASSLQGLYNEQFF
TRBJ1-2	TRBV4-1	TRBD1	-	TGCGCCAGCAGCCAAGAGTGGAGGGGGCAAACAGGGGTTGATGGCTACACCTTC	CASSQEWRGQTGVDGYTF
TRBJ1-6	TRBV7-2	-	many	TGTGCCAGCAGCGCCAGGGGACTGGGTTCTCCCCTCCACTTT	CASSARGLGSPLHF
TRBJ2-7	TRBV5-1	-	-	TGCGCCAGCAGCTTGGTGGACAACTCCTACGAGCAGTACTTC	CASSLVDNSYEQYF
TRBJ1-1	TRBV4-1	-	-	TGCGCCAGCAGCCAAGAGGACAGCCTCCATTCGGTCGCTTTCTTT	CASSQEDSLHSVAFF
TRBJ2-1	TRBV14	-	few	TGTGCCAGCAGCCTAGACTCGAGCTCCTACAATGAGCAGTTCTTC	CASSLDSSSYNEQFF
TRBJ2-5	TRBV7-2	-	-	TGTGCCAGCGCATCGCCTCCCCGGGAGACCCAGTACTTC	CASASPPRETQYF
TRBJ2-3	TRBV7-3	TRBD1	-	TGTGCCAGCAGCTCAGACAGGGGAAGACAGAATACGCAGTATTTT	CASSSDRGRQNTQYF
TRBJ2-1	TRBV15	-	few	TGTGCCACCGGGTCGCGGGGTCTTATTGGGAGGGAGCAGTTCTTC	CATGSRGLIGREQFF
TRBJ2-7	TRBV5-1	TRBD1	many	TGCGCCAGCAGCTTGGTGGGACAGGGTCCTCTCGAGCAGTACTTC	CASSLVGQGPLEQYF
TRBJ2-3	TRBV9	-	many	TGTGCCAGCAGCGCAACACTGGGAACGGGAACAGATACGCAGTATTTT	CASSATLGTGTDTQYF
TRBJ2-1	TRBV27	-	few	TGTGCCAGCAGTTCCCGATGGGAGCAGTTCTTC	CASSSRWEQFF
TRBJ2-3	TRBV24-1	-	few	TGTGCCACCAGTGTCCACAGGGACACAGATACGCAGTATTTT	CATSVHRDTDTQYF
TRBJ1-1	TRBV6-1	-	-	TGTGCCAGCAGGATCGGGGGACAAGCTTTCTTT	CASRIGGQAFF
TRBJ1-2	TRBV4-1	-	-	TGCGCCAGCAGCCCTACCCCCGGAGACAGGACTAACTATGGCTACACCTTC	CASSPTPGDRTNYGYTF
TRBJ2-2	TRBV19	-	-	TGTGCCAGTAGTTACACGTCGTCGAACACCGGGGAGCTGTTTTTT	CASSYTSSNTGELFF
TRBJ2-2	TRBV4-3	TRBD2	-	TGCGCCAGCAGCCAAGCGGACAGAGCTAGCGGGGGCACCGGGGAGCTGTTTTTT	CASSQADRASGGTGELFF
TRBJ2-3	TRBV19	-	-	TGTGCCAGTAGCATAAGTAATAGGAATACGCAGTATTTT	CASSISNRNTQYF
TRBJ1-5	TRBV11-2	-	few	TGTGCCAGCAGCCATGTTGACGGGGGGGAAATCAATCAGCCCCAGCATTTT	CASSHVDGGEINQPQHF
TRBJ1-1	TRBV12-3/TRBV12-4	-	-	TGTGCCAGCAGTCTCACAGAGGACACTGAAGCTTTCTTT	CASSLTEDTEAFF
TRBJ1-1	TRBV29-1	TRBD1	-	TGCAGCGCCGGGACAGGGGACACTGAAGCTTTCTTT	CSAGTGDTEAFF
TRBJ2-7	TRBV28	TRBD1	-	TGTGCCAGCAGTTTAGCAATCACAGGGGGCTACGAGCAGTACTTC	CASSLAITGGYEQYF